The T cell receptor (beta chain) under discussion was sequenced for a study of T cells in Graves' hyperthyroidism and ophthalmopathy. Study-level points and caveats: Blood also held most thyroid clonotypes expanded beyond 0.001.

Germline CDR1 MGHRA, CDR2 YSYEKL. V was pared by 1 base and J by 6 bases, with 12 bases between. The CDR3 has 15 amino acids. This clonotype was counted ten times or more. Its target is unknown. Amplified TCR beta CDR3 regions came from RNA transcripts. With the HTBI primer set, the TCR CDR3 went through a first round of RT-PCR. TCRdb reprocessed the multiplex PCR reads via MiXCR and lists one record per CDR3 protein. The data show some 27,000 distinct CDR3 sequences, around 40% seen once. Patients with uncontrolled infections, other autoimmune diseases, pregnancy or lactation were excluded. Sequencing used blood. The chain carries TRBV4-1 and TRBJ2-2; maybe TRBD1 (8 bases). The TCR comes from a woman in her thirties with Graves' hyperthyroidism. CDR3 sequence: CASSQGTGRAGELFF. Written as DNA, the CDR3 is TGCGCCAGCAGCCAAGGGACAGGGAGGGCCGGGGAGCTGTTTTTT.